This T cell receptor (beta chain) comes out of a study of beta chain features in type 1 diabetes (dated by TCRdb to 2016 to 2018). Regarding the research as a whole: Patients and healthy donors did not differ in mean age, gender distribution, total cell number or subset yield. A total of 85 million to 110 million sorted cells were examined across all samples, and RNA yield correlated strongly with the number of cells per subset. The study compared the TCRB repertoires of sorted circulating CD4+ T cell subsets in recently diagnosed type 1 diabetes patients with those in matched healthy donors. Regulatory and stem cell-like memory subsets were isolated from only 8 patients and about eight healthy donors, whereas naive and central memory subsets came from all 30 or so donors. The investigation overall reported the following: PCR may preferentially amplify shorter templates, but because patient and control samples were amplified and corrected together, any resulting skew would affect both groups equally. A moderate but significant shortening of TCRB CDR3 length was observed in type 1 diabetes patients in all four CD4+ subsets. At VDJ recombination sites, patients with type 1 diabetes made fewer insertions and deleted more nucleotides, a pattern implying thymic rearrangement abnormalities. Naive, central memory and regulatory TCRB repertoires appeared to be more alike among patients than among healthy donors. Because cDNA was sequenced instead of genomic DNA, highly expressing activated cells could be over-represented, though the groups showed no difference in activation or CD3 levels. Because small numbers of individuals were included in the HLA sub-analyses, any influence of HLA type on TCRB rearrangement was left unresolved.

The entire amount of isolated RNA was reverse transcribed using the High Capacity cDNA Reverse Transcription Kit, so the sequenced TCRB transcripts were expressed ones. Naive, central memory and regulatory T cell samples underwent deep immunoSEQ sequencing, averaging around 3.6 million total reads per sample. Sorted cells were lysed in RLT buffer and RNA was extracted with DNase-treated RNeasy Micro or Mini kits, depending on cell number. To prevent cross-contamination, every cell subset was processed on its own, while patient and healthy donor samples were processed together. The immunoSEQ multiplex PCR was used to amplify TCRB sequences from cDNA, generating 87-bp fragments that spanned the CDR3 region. Sequencing of the amplicons was performed on the Illumina HiSeq platform. Processing in the source paper ran as follows. Synthetic template baselines were used to correct PCR bias computationally, reads within Hamming distance 2 were collapsed, and singletons that could not be merged were discarded. Reads were aligned to IMGT to assign V, D and J genes, CDR3 length, and insertions or deletions at six rearrangement sites. Within each subset, clonotype counts were normalized to sorted cell number, and only after that were true diversity and Gini coefficients computed with the tcR R package. Repertoire sharing was quantified using the overlap coefficient calculated on TCRB nucleotide sequences. As a proxy for the pre-selection repertoire, out-of-frame TCRB sequences from naive cells were analyzed. TCRdb obtained this table from immuneACCESS and retained in-frame rearrangements with V and J assigned. These tables miss some clones; where compared with another copy, unresolved V genes account for less than half of the shortfall, and the remainder is unexplained. The D gene and trimming were derived from the DNA, and the V and J assignments and clone size from that table. This sample gives around 500,000 clones in total; around 10% of them show up just once. The ten largest make up approximately 0.05% of the sample.

From each donor, a single peripheral blood sample of about 100 mL on average was drawn into heparinised tubes. Using a panel that included CD45RO, CCR7, CD25, CD127, CD95 and CD27, naive, central memory, regulatory and stem cell-like memory CD4+ T cells were sorted on a BD FACSAria II. All sorted populations exceeded 95% purity. PBMCs were isolated immediately by Lymphoprep density gradient centrifugation and stained directly without culture. So that batch effects would be minimized, each experiment stained and sorted samples in pairs, pairing one healthy donor with one patient. For this clone: The antigen it recognizes is unknown. No much larger clonotype is one base removed from it; base qualities were not supplied.

V and J lose 3 bases and 7 bases, and a span of 13 bases separates them. The CDR3 spans 14 residues, from the cysteine through the phenylalanine. Only the CDR3 part of the read is kept: 42 bases, read in frame from the first base. Taken from the germline V gene, the CDR1 and CDR2 loops are MDHEN and SYDVKM. This TCR came from a woman between 18 and 29 years old in good health. The sequenced sample was naive CD4+ T cells from blood. This specimen's cell subset or site label, interpreted: true naive CD4+ T cells. Recombination linked TRBV28 to TRBJ2-1, with no confident D gene call. CDR3 protein: CASSLPPLENEQFF. The DNA reads as follows: TGTGCCAGCAGTTTGCCTCCCCTCGAGAATGAGCAGTTCTTC.